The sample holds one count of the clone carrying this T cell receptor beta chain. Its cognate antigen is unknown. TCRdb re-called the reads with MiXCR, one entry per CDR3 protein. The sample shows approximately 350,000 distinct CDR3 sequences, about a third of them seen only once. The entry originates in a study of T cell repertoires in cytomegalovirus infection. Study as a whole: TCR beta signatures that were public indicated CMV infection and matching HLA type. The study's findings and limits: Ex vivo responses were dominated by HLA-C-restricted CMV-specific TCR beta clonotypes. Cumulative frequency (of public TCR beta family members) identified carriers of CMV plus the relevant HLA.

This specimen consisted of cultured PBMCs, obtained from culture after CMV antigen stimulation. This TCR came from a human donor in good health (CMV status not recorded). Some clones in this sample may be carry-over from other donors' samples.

CDR3 sequence reads: CSARDIREKNTEAFF. The CDR3 coding sequence is TGCAGTGCTAGAGATATTCGAGAGAAGAACACTGAAGCTTTCTTT. The V gene is TRBV20-1, the J gene TRBJ1-1; D is ambiguous. V dropped 0 bases and J dropped 1 base, with 12 bases sitting between them. The CDR3 contains 15 residues. Germline CDR1 DFQATT, CDR2 SNEGSKA (reference sequence).